Each of the 28 T cell receptor beta chains below was sequenced from the same sample in a study of metastatic and nonmetastatic thyroid tumors (dated by TCRdb to about 2020). Library creation used PCR. TCRdb lists the instrument as Illumina HiSeq 4000. TCRdb trimmed public reads at Q25 via fastp, called clones via MiXCR and kept in-frame beta chains. A total of about 14,000 clones appear in this sample, less than 35% of them only once. Of the sample, about a quarter is held by the ten largest clones. No patient had received any treatment before thyroid surgery. The sequenced sample consisted of tumor tissue. These receptor sequences come from a female donor with papillary thyroid cancer or a benign thyroid nodule (not recorded which). Some clones in this sample may be carry-over from other donors' samples.

The V and J genes are TRBV7-3 and TRBJ2-1, with 7 bases fitting TRBD1. Trimming took 5 bases from V and 2 from J; bases not matched to a gene: 6. CDR1 and CDR2 (germline): SGHTA, FQGTGA. CDR3 length: 15 amino acids. DNA for the CDR3: TGTGCCAGCAGCACAACAGGGGCGGCCTACAATGAGCAGTTCTTC. It translates to CASSTTGAAYNEQFF.

Many counts were recorded for this clone. The chain recombines TRBV7-9 with TRBJ1-1; D might be TRBD1 (5 bases). Germline CDR1 and CDR2: SEHNR and FQNEAQ (reference sequence). The V gene lost 1 base and the J gene lost 1 base, with 10 bases spanning the gap. The CDR3 has 15 amino acids. The chain's CDR3 is CASSLGGAPNTEAFF. The DNA of the CDR3 is TGTGCCAGCAGCTTAGGAGGGGCCCCGAACACTGAAGCTTTCTTT.

J is TRBJ1-6 and V is TRBV7-9; D not certain. Germline assignment: CDR1 SEHNR and CDR2 FQNEAQ (reference sequence). The length of the CDR3 is 14 residues. V was clipped by 2 bases and J by 8 bases, with 10 bases between them. CDR3 bases: TGTGCCAGCAGCTTACCGATTGAACATTCACCCCTCCACTTT. Translating it yields CASSLPIEHSPLHF.

The rearrangement links TRBV12-3 or TRBV12-4 to TRBJ1-1, with D unresolved. Deletions cut 3 bases from V and 4 bases from J, with 18 bases between. This CDR3 spans 16 amino acids. The CDR3 nucleotides are TGTGCCAGCAGTTTCAACCCCGTCCGGGTTGGCACTGAAGCTTTCTTT. Translation: CASSFNPVRVGTEAFF.

The rearrangement links TRBV5-6 to TRBJ1-5; no firm D call. This CDR3 is built from 12 residues. V shed 4 bases and J shed 5 bases, with 7 bases lying between them. CDR1 is SGHDT and CDR2 is YYEEEE in the germline V gene. CDR3 region: CASSALHQPQHF. For the CDR3, the DNA is TGTGCCAGCAGCGCCCTACATCAGCCCCAGCATTTT.

The chain couples TRBV12-3 or TRBV12-4 to TRBJ1-2; D gene uncertain. The CDR3 is made up of 15 amino acids. V was trimmed by 3 bases and J by 7 bases, leaving 18 bases between them. CDR3 in DNA: TGTGCCAGCAGTTTCGGCGTCATGTGGATTGGTGGCTACACCTTC. Its translation: CASSFGVMWIGGYTF.

V is TRBV24-1 and J is TRBJ1-5; no clear D gene. Germline loops: CDR1 KGHDR, CDR2 SFDVKD. Trimming left V 3 bases short and J 6 bases short, with 8 bases between. The CDR3 length is 13 residues. The CDR3 protein is CATSDISGQPQHF. CDR3 coding DNA: TGTGCCACCAGTGATATCAGCGGTCAGCCCCAGCATTTT.

This clone showed up just once. The rearrangement joins TRBV4-2 to TRBJ1-1; D gene ambiguous. The germline CDR1 and CDR2 sequences are LGHNA and YNFKEQ. V was shortened by 3 bases and J by 8 bases, with 16 bases between the two germline ends. There are 14 residues in the CDR3. Written as DNA, the CDR3 is TGTGCCAGCAGCCATTTTGGCAGCCTCCCCGAAGCTTTCTTT. Protein product: CASSHFGSLPEAFF.

The J gene is TRBJ2-1, the V gene TRBV6-2 or TRBV6-3; no definite D call. CDR1 is MNHEY, CDR2 SVGEGT, per germline. The CDR3 has 13 residues. V lost 4 bases and J lost 0, with 4 bases in between. CDR3 in amino acids: CASSWDSYNEQFF. CDR3 in DNA: TGTGCCAGCAGTTGGGACTCCTACAATGAGCAGTTCTTC.

A few counts support this clone. A much larger clone lies one base from this, so it may be a read error. Because the CDR3 is missing its conserved closing phenylalanine or tryptophan, this is likely a read error. The chain is built from TRBV12-3 or TRBV12-4 and TRBJ2-3; D gene ambiguous. The CDR3 sequence is 15 residues long. The V end was cut by 2 bases, the J end by 6 bases, with 15 bases between. The CDR3 DNA reads TGTGCCAGCAGTTTACAAGGCGTAGGAGTGGATACGCAGTATTCT. Translating gives CASSLQGVGVDTQYS.

In its sample, this clone was seen a few times. This chain links TRBV3-1 with TRBJ2-1; D is uncertain. This CDR3 region has 13 residues. Germline CDR1 and CDR2: LGHDT and YNNKEL (reference sequence). The V end was cut by 5 bases, the J end by 8 bases, with 13 bases between. The CDR3 DNA sequence: TGTGCCAGCAGCAAAGCGTCCTCGGATGAGCAGTTCTTC. Its translation is CASSKASSDEQFF.

The J gene is TRBJ2-3, the V gene TRBV2, with 7 bases lining up with TRBD2. Germline assignment: CDR1 SNHLY and CDR2 FYNNEI. Trimming removed 4 bases from V and 1 base from J; junction bases left unmatched: 5. The CDR3 is 15 amino acids. The CDR3 here is CASSVFGGGTDTQYF. The CDR3 DNA reads as TGTGCCAGCAGTGTATTTGGGGGGGGCACAGATACGCAGTATTTT. Using reference TRBV2 and TRBJ2-3 for the parts outside the CDR3, the full variable domain is EPEVTQTPSHQVTQMGQEVILRCVPISNHLYFYWYRQILGQKVEFLVSFYNNEISEKSEIFDDQFSVERPDGSNFTLKIRSTKLEDSAMYFCASSVFGGGTDTQYFGPGTRLTVL.

In this sample, this clone turned up many times. The V call is TRBV7-8, the J call TRBJ1-5; 8 bases are shared with TRBD1. CDR1 and CDR2 from the germline V gene are SGHVS and FQNEAQ. V dropped 1 base and J dropped 6; count of bases not matched to a gene: 11. The CDR3 sequence is 17 residues long. The CDR3, as DNA: TGTGCCAGCAGCTTAGGCCTCCAGGGGGCGTCTAGTCAGCCCCAGCATTTT. Residues: CASSLGLQGASSQPQHF.

This sequence joins TRBV11-2 and TRBJ1-2; 9 bases match TRBD1. The V and J ends lost 0 bases and 0 bases, in that order; junction bases with no gene match: 5. The CDR3 is 17 amino acids. Germline CDR1 reads SGHAT; CDR2 reads FQNNGV. Written as DNA, the CDR3 is TGTGCCAGCAGCTTAGACACCAGGGACAGGGCTAACTATGGCTACACCTTC. Residues: CASSLDTRDRANYGYTF.

In its sample, this clone was seen many times. The V call is TRBV3-1, the J call TRBJ2-7; TRBD2 agrees at 11 bases. The germline V gene encodes CDR1 LGHDT and CDR2 YNNKEL (reference sequence). Germline trimming cut 0 bases from V and 6 bases from J; bases unmatched to any gene: 1. The CDR3 is made up of 14 amino acids. CDR3 loop: CASSQELAGVEQYF. DNA for the CDR3: TGTGCCAGCAGCCAAGAACTAGCGGGAGTCGAGCAGTACTTC.

The V and J genes are TRBV20-1 and TRBJ2-1; 12 bases fit TRBD2. The germline CDR1 and CDR2 sequences are DFQATT and SNEGSKA (reference sequence). V dropped 6 bases and J dropped 14; count of bases not matched to a gene: 20. The length of the CDR3 is 16 residues. CDR3 coding DNA: TGCAGTGCCCTACCCAGACTAGCGGGAGTTCGCAATGTGGAGTTCTTC. Protein: CSALPRLAGVRNVEFF.

This clone is termed medium-sized. This chain uses TRBV20-1 with TRBJ2-5; D is undetermined. Trimming took 3 bases from V and 4 from J, leaving 15 bases between them. Germline CDR1 DFQATT, CDR2 SNEGSKA (reference sequence). CDR3 length: 14 amino acids. The CDR3 region is CSASGQVDAETQYF. The CDR3 nucleotides are TGCAGTGCTAGCGGGCAGGTGGACGCAGAGACCCAGTACTTC.

This clone was counted ten times or more. The chain has TRBV28 and TRBJ2-7; tentative D call: TRBD2 (6 bases). V was pared by 5 bases and J by 3 bases, with 29 bases between. Germline-derived CDR1 and CDR2 are MDHEN and SYDVKM. This CDR3 has 19 residues. CDR3 loop: CASSPEGPSGGQGVYEQYF. The CDR3 DNA reads as TGTGCCAGCAGTCCCGAAGGTCCAAGCGGAGGGCAGGGCGTCTACGAGCAGTACTTC.

This clone is medium-sized by share. The chain recombines TRBV13 with TRBJ2-7; D unresolved. The V end lost 3 bases, the J end lost 0 bases, and 9 bases lay between the germline ends. The CDR3 covers 14 residues. Germline V lookup: CDR1 PRHDT, CDR2 FYEKMQ (reference sequence). The CDR3 coding sequence is TGTGCCAGCAGCTTTACAAGGAGCTCCTACGAGCAGTACTTC. Amino acids: CASSFTRSSYEQYF.

At least ten counts were recorded for this clone. The J gene is TRBJ2-1, the V gene TRBV29-1, with 12 bases fitting TRBD1. CDR3 length equals 14 residues. Germline loops: CDR1 SQVTM, CDR2 ANQGSEA. Losses at the gene ends were 7 bases for V and 6 bases for J; bases not matched to a gene: 7. The CDR3 coding sequence is TGCAGCGGCACAACGGGACAGGGGGCCAATGAGCAGTTCTTC. Encoded protein: CSGTTGQGANEQFF.

This clone has at least ten counts. This could be a read error, since a much larger clone is one nucleotide away. This sequence joins TRBV20-1 and TRBJ2-2; D is possibly TRBD1 (5 bases). This CDR3 is 14 amino acids long. Germline V lookup: CDR1 DFQATT, CDR2 SNEGSKA (reference sequence). The CDR3 region is CSARPDTNTVELFF. The CDR3 DNA reads as TGCAGTGCTAGACCGGACACCAACACCGTGGAGCTGTTTTTT.

This clone was counted many times. It is unclear where the CDR3 begins or ends on the DNA, so no DNA is shown, and the CDR3 is as TCRdb lists it. V and J are TRBV28 and TRBJ2-5. From its first to its last residue, the CDR3 has 11 amino acids. CDR1 is MDHEN and CDR2 is SYDVKM in the germline V gene. The CDR3 sequence is CASSFLETQYF.

Relative to its sample, this clone is medium-sized. This chain links TRBV27 with TRBJ2-1; TRBD2 matches at 10 bases. Germline V gene lookup returns CDR1 MNHEY and CDR2 SMNVEV (reference sequence). The ends lost 6 bases at V and 7 bases at J; junction bases unmatched: 9. The CDR3 runs to 15 residues. The CDR3 DNA follows: TGTGCCAGCAGCCAGAGCGGGAGGGCCGTTAATGAGCAGTTCTTC. This sequence encodes CASSQSGRAVNEQFF.

As regards this clone: One end of the junction is discordant with germline, which a read error may explain. V gene TRBV6-2 or TRBV6-3 combines with J gene TRBJ2-2; 14 nucleotides match TRBD2. The CDR3 contains 20 residues. Germline values: CDR1 MNHEY, CDR2 SVGEGT. CDR3 protein: CASSYSRLAGGPGNTVELFF. CDR3 bases: TGTGCCAGCAGTTACTCCAGACTAGCGGGAGGGCCGGGGAACACCGTGGAGCTGTTCTTT.

In this sample, this clone turned up many times. The chain has TRBV20-1 and TRBJ2-5; D perhaps matches TRBD1 (6 bases). This CDR3 is 14 amino acids long. Trimming stripped 6 bases from V and 5 bases from J, with 19 bases between. In germline, CDR1 is DFQATT, CDR2 SNEGSKA (reference sequence). The CDR3 sequence: CSARSTGRGETQYF. CDR3 bases: TGCAGTGCCAGATCTACAGGGCGAGGCGAGACCCAGTACTTC.

The rearrangement links TRBV5-1 to TRBJ2-3; TRBD1 matches 9 bases. The CDR3 contains 16 residues. Germline-derived CDR1 and CDR2 are SGHRS and YFSETQ. With 4 bases clipped from V and 4 bases from J, the junction kept 10 bases outside the gene matches. The CDR3 loop is CASSRGQGGLADTQYF. DNA for the CDR3: TGCGCCAGCAGCAGGGGACAGGGAGGGTTGGCAGATACGCAGTATTTT. The full variable domain, rest sourced from reference TRBV5-1 and TRBJ2-3, is KAGVTQTPRYLIKTRGQQVTLSCSPISGHRSVSWYQQTPGQGLQFLFEYFSETQRNKGNFPGRFSGRQFSNSRSEMNVSTLELGDSALYLCASSRGQGGLADTQYFGPGTRLTVL.

This chain uses TRBV6-1 with TRBJ2-7; TRBD2 matches at 14 bases. In germline, CDR1 is MNHNS, CDR2 SASEGT. V trimming: 5 bases; J trimming: 5 bases; junction bases outside the gene matches: 11. CDR3 length equals 17 residues. The CDR3 here is CASSPTFGTSGSNEQYF. The CDR3 coding sequence is TGTGCCAGCAGTCCCACCTTCGGGACTAGCGGGAGTAACGAGCAGTACTTC.

The V and J genes are TRBV7-6 and TRBJ2-7; D gene ambiguous. V shed 6 bases and J shed 3 bases, with 12 bases lying between them. The CDR3 is made up of 13 amino acids. CDR1 and CDR2 (germline): SGHVS, FNYEAQ. Here the CDR3 DNA reads TGTGCCAGCAGTCTAGACGAAGACTACGAGCAGTACTTC. Translated: CASSLDEDYEQYF.